The TCR beta chain described here comes from a study of shared clonotypes between healthy human individuals. Execution of the assay was at deep level. Generated by immunoSEQ multiplex PCR, the TCRdb table keeps only in-frame clones and is missing some. The table shows about 1.4 million clones, with 96% occurring only once. Whole-study findings and limits: Among four donors, approximately 5.4% of naive CD4 clonotypes were found in common. It was the non-shared clonotypes that had lower generation probabilities than clonotypes shared by all four donors.

The germline CDR1 and CDR2 sequences are MNHEY and SMNVEV (reference sequence). V gave up 4 bases and J gave up 7 bases, with 4 bases separating them. The CDR3 length is 11 residues. A note on this clone: Its matching antigen is unknown.

V usage is TRBV27 and J usage is TRBJ2-2; D is unresolved. Sequencing input: naive CD4+ T cells sorted from blood. Subset of the sample: CD45RA+ positively selected. The sequence was collected from a young man in good health. As DNA, the CDR3 is TGTGCCAGCAGTTACCGCGGGGAGCTGTTTTTT. This translates into CASSYRGELFF.